A single T cell receptor (beta chain) is shown here with its context. Antigen: not known. Noted time point: blood 2 weeks post-SBRT. As for treatment: 15 Gy SBRT to primary tumor, nephrectomy 4 weeks later. Radiation-treated patients gave blood at baseline, week 2 and week 4. This renal cell carcinoma was of the clear cell type. These data originate in a study of radiation and T cells in renal cell carcinoma. General study points: Top tumor clonotypes rose in blood 2 weeks post-radiation, then contracted.

Trimming shortened V by 5 bases and J by 1 base, and 12 bases separated the two germline ends. CDR3 size: 15 residues. Germline CDR1 MDHEN, CDR2 SYDVKM. Measured with immunoSEQ multiplex PCR; TCRdb has only the in-frame clones, and not every one. The sample consists of 100,000 to 150,000 clones, 85% to 90% of them appearing once. This receptor was identified in a woman aged 70-85 years with renal cell carcinoma. The chain combines TRBV28 with TRBJ1-5; unclear D gene. Sequencing used blood, obtained from a patient whose treatment included radiotherapy and nephrectomy. CDR3 sequence (DNA): TGTGCCAGCAGTGTGCTCGCGGGAAGCAATCAGCCCCAGCATTTT. It is translated as CASSVLAGSNQPQHF.